The rows below give T cell receptor beta chains drawn from one sample of a study of shared clonotypes between healthy human individuals. Using immunoSEQ multiplex PCR, the repertoire was profiled, and TCRdb retains in-frame clones only, with some absent. This sample carries more than 1,200,000 clones, approximately 98.5% of them seen once, and the ten largest clones take 0.36%. Sample: naive CD4+ T cells sorted from blood. The origin of the receptors is a young man in good health. Each CDR3 is given with its conserved first and last residue. The D gene is left open where the match is weak. Size is omitted from some rows. Given values are once, few, many or a class for expanded clones.

size	V	D	J	DNA	CDR3
once	TRBV7-8	TRBD2	TRBJ2-7	TGTGCCAGCAGCTCCATGGGACTAGCGGGATCATACGAGCAGTACTTC	CASSSMGLAGSYEQYF
.	TRBV2	.	TRBJ2-1	TGTGCCAGCAGTTCTACAGGGCTCTCCTACAATGAGCAGTTCTTC	CASSSTGLSYNEQFF
.	TRBV28	TRBD1	TRBJ1-2	TGTGCCAGCACCCAACAGGGGGCCCATGGCTACACCTTC	CASTQQGAHGYTF
.	TRBV28	TRBD2	TRBJ2-1	TGTGCCAGCAGTTTACCTAGCGGGAGTTTCAATGAGCAGTTCTTC	CASSLPSGSFNEQFF
.	TRBV18	.	TRBJ1-3	TGTGCCAGCTTCCAGGTGGCCGGGGAGGCTACCAAATATTTT	CASFQVAGEATKYF
.	TRBV2	.	TRBJ2-4	TGTGCCAGCAGTGAAGCGGGGGAACAGTACTTC	CASSEAGEQYF
once	TRBV5-1	.	TRBJ1-1	TGCGCCAGCAGCTTGATGCTCTCTGGAACGAACACTGAAGCTTTCTTT	CASSLMLSGTNTEAFF
.	TRBV28	.	TRBJ2-1	TGTGCCAGCAGTATCCCCGGGACCCCCTACAATGAGCAGTTCTTC	CASSIPGTPYNEQFF
.	TRBV19	.	TRBJ2-5	TGTGCCAGTAGTCCCGGGGGCCGCGAGACCCAGTACTTC	CASSPGGRETQYF
.	TRBV7-2	.	TRBJ2-7	TGTGCCAGCAGCTTAGAGCCCGGAGCCTACGAGCAGTACTTC	CASSLEPGAYEQYF
.	TRBV18	.	TRBJ2-3	TGTGCCAGCTCACCTCCGGGAACGAGGGCAGATACGCAGTATTTT	CASSPPGTRADTQYF
.	TRBV5-1	TRBD1	TRBJ1-4	TGCGCCAGCAGCTTGGGGGACAGGGGGAATGAAAAACTGTTTTTT	CASSLGDRGNEKLFF
.	TRBV7-9	.	TRBJ2-5	TGTGCCAGCAGCTCAGGTGGGGGCAAATTGGAGACCCAGTACTTC	CASSSGGGKLETQYF
.	TRBV28	TRBD1	TRBJ1-2	TGTGCCAGCAGTTCAACACCCCCGGGACAGGGGCGCTATGGCTACACCTTC	CASSSTPPGQGRYGYTF
.	TRBV28	.	TRBJ1-2	TGTGCCAGCAGGGGGGACGTGAACTATGGCTACACCTTC	CASRGDVNYGYTF
.	TRBV6-6	TRBD2	TRBJ2-7	TGTGCCAGCAGGGCGGGCGGGGGACTACCACACGAGCAGTACTTC	CASRAGGGLPHEQYF
once	TRBV19	.	TRBJ1-2	TGTGCCAGTAGTCCTCTACAGGGATCGAGCTATGGCTACACCTTC	CASSPLQGSSYGYTF
.	TRBV10-3	.	TRBJ2-2	TGTGCCATCAGGATAGATGTCACCGGGGAGCTGTTTTTT	CAIRIDVTGELFF
.	TRBV27	TRBD1	TRBJ2-1	TGTGCCAGCAGTTTATTCCGGGACAGGTCCCACAATGAGCAGTTCTTC	CASSLFRDRSHNEQFF
.	TRBV15	TRBD1	TRBJ2-7	TGTGCCACCAGCTCGGGACAGGGGATCTACGAGCAGTACTTC	CATSSGQGIYEQYF
.	TRBV10-3	.	TRBJ1-2	TGTGCCATCAGTGAGGGAGGCGGAACCGACTATGGCTACACCTTC	CAISEGGGTDYGYTF
.	TRBV29-1	TRBD2	TRBJ2-1	TGCAGCGCAACTAGCGGGACCTACAATGAGCAGTTCTTC	CSATSGTYNEQFF
.	TRBV5-1	.	TRBJ2-7	TGCGCCAGCAGCTCCAGGGGTTCCTACGAGCAGTACTTC	CASSSRGSYEQYF
.	TRBV5-4	.	TRBJ1-2	TGTGCCAGCAGCCGTACAGGGTTGTATGGCTACACCTTC	CASSRTGLYGYTF
.	TRBV28	.	TRBJ2-5	TGTGCCAGCAGTAGGTCGGGTAGGGAGACCCAGTACTTC	CASSRSGRETQYF
.	TRBV5-1	TRBD1	TRBJ2-7	TGCGCCAGCAGAAAAAGGACAGGGGCCTACGAGCAGTACTTC	CASRKRTGAYEQYF
.	TRBV18	TRBD2	TRBJ2-5	TGTGCCAGCTCACCGACTAGCGGGAGGGCCGATGTAGAGACCCAGTACTTC	CASSPTSGRADVETQYF
few	TRBV9	.	TRBJ1-1	TGTGCCAGCAGCGTCGGGGTGGACACTGAAGCTTTCTTT	CASSVGVDTEAFF
.	TRBV14	.	TRBJ2-1	TGTGCCAGCAGCCAAGGGTCTAGTGCCTACAATGAGCAGTTCTTC	CASSQGSSAYNEQFF
.	TRBV11-2	.	TRBJ1-3	TGTGCCAGCAGCTTAGTTCGCTCTGGAAACACCATATATTTT	CASSLVRSGNTIYF
.	TRBV19	TRBD1	TRBJ1-5	TGTGCCAGTAGTTCACAGGGGGGCCAATCGCCTCAGCATTTT	CASSSQGGQSPQHF
.	TRBV9	TRBD2	TRBJ2-3	TGTGCCAGCAGCGTAGCTGGACTAGCGTACAGCACAGATACGCAGTATTTT	CASSVAGLAYSTDTQYF
.	TRBV6-6	.	TRBJ1-1	TGTGCCAGCACTAAGAACACTGAAGCTTTCTTT	CASTKNTEAFF
.	TRBV4-3	.	TRBJ2-1	TGCGCCAGCAGCCGCGGCACTCCCAATGAGCAGTTCTTC	CASSRGTPNEQFF
.	TRBV2	.	TRBJ2-7	TGTGCCAGCAGTGACCCTAGGAGGGGCCAGTACTTC	CASSDPRRGQYF
.	TRBV28	TRBD1	TRBJ1-5	TGTGCCAGCAAAGAGGACAGGGGCTTAGGGGGGGGCAATCAGCCCCAGCATTTT	CASKEDRGLGGGNQPQHF
.	TRBV25-1	.	TRBJ1-2	TGTGCCAGCAGTGAGCCGGGACGGCACTATGGCTACACCTTC	CASSEPGRHYGYTF
.	TRBV4-3	TRBD1	TRBJ2-1	TGCGCCAGCAGCCATGATACAGGGGTTCGGGAGCAGTTCTTC	CASSHDTGVREQFF
.	TRBV7-9	.	TRBJ2-3	TGTGCCAGCAGTCTCCGGGACGCGCTCCGAGATACGCAGTATTTT	CASSLRDALRDTQYF
.	TRBV30	.	TRBJ1-4	TGTGCCTGGAACCCAGGCAGGGCTTTTGAAAAACTGTTTTTT	CAWNPGRAFEKLFF
once	TRBV5-1	TRBD2	TRBJ2-3	TGCGCCAGCAGCTTTTTAGCGGGGCCCAGCACAGATACGCAGTATTTT	CASSFLAGPSTDTQYF
once	TRBV2	.	TRBJ2-2	TGTGCCAGCAGTAAAGGAGCGAACACCGGGGAGCTGTTTTTT	CASSKGANTGELFF
once	TRBV30	TRBD2	TRBJ2-7	TGTGCCTGGGCCGGCGGGGCTAGCGGGAAGAGCTCCTACGAGCAGTACTTC	CAWAGGASGKSSYEQYF
.	TRBV7-9	.	TRBJ2-7	TGTGCCAGCAGCTTATCAAGGGTTAGCTCCTACGAGCAGTACTTC	CASSLSRVSSYEQYF
.	TRBV15	TRBD2	TRBJ2-1	TGTGCCACCAGCAGACGGACTAGCGGGAGTGCCGATGAGCAGTTCTTC	CATSRRTSGSADEQFF
.	TRBV7-9	TRBD2	TRBJ2-5	TGTGCCAGCAGTTTTACTAGCGGGATAGGACAAGAGACCCAGTACTTC	CASSFTSGIGQETQYF
.	TRBV11-1	.	TRBJ2-7	TGTGCCAGCAGCGATAGAGGGGGACTCAACACCTACGAGCAGTACTTC	CASSDRGGLNTYEQYF
.	TRBV11-2	TRBD1	TRBJ1-1	TGTGCCAGCAGCTTTTTTGTTGGACAGGGGGACACTGAAGCTTTCTTT	CASSFFVGQGDTEAFF
.	TRBV6-1	.	TRBJ2-3	TGTGCCAGCAGTCCACAGGATGGAAGCACAGATACGCAGTATTTT	CASSPQDGSTDTQYF
.	TRBV18	.	TRBJ2-2	TGTGCCAGCTCATCACTAGACACCGGGGAGCTGTTTTTT	CASSSLDTGELFF
.	TRBV7-9	.	TRBJ1-1	TGTGCCAGCAGCCGCCCAGACACGAACACTGAAGCTTTCTTT	CASSRPDTNTEAFF
.	TRBV11-2	.	TRBJ1-3	TGTGCCAGCAGCCCAAACCTTGGAAACACCATATATTTT	CASSPNLGNTIYF
.	TRBV30	TRBD1	TRBJ1-5	TGTGCCTGGAGTCAGGGGGCGCAGGATCAGCCCCAGCATTTT	CAWSQGAQDQPQHF
.	TRBV28	.	TRBJ1-4	TGTGCCAGCAGCGCCGGGGGAACTAATGAAAAACTGTTTTTT	CASSAGGTNEKLFF
.	TRBV7-2	.	TRBJ1-2	TGTGCCAGCGGGTTATTTGGCTACACCTTC	CASGLFGYTF